This T cell receptor (beta chain) was documented in a study of blood T cell repertoires in COVID-19. Overall study: From the United States, Italy and Spain came samples of acute and convalescent COVID-19. Sample material is recorded as cDNA or gDNA derived from T cells, B-cell-depleted T cells, or PBMCs.

Authors' data handling: How many nucleated cells were present was estimated from reference gene primer amplification. Repertoires were generated with immunoSEQ multiplex PCR, while TCRdb's copy carries only in-frame clones and drops some. V and J calls and clone size follow that table, whereas D and trimming were derived from the DNA. The sample lists fewer than 140,000 clones, less than 85% occurring once. This CDR3 contains 13 residues. V lost 4 bases and J lost 15; bases outside the gene matches: 10. The chain uses TRBV12-3 or TRBV12-4 and TRBJ2-1; TRBD1 aligns across 9 bases. The TCR comes from a woman aged 60-75 years with acute or convalescent COVID-19. Material for sequencing was peripheral blood. This CDR3 reads CASSSRDRERRFF. As DNA, the CDR3 is TGTGCCAGCAGTTCCAGGGACAGGGAGCGACGGTTCTTC.